The present T cell receptor (beta chain) was sequenced within a study of T cells after yellow fever vaccination. Study observations and caveats: Post-booster samples contained most primary-vaccination clones (about 95% CD4, about 85% CD8).

The CDR3 runs to 15 residues. The germline V gene has CDR1 MNHNY and CDR2 SVGAGI (reference sequence). V shed 6 bases and J shed 2 bases, with 15 bases lying between them. TCRdb itself ran the 5' RACE reads through MiXCR, one entry per CDR3 protein. The top ten clones hold 23% of a sample with about 310,000 distinct CDR3 sequences, approximately 3.8% of them seen once. In its sample, this clonotype was seen many times. Its antigen is still unknown. This receptor was identified in a young man who received the YFV17D yellow fever vaccine. The source material was PBMCs, sampled on the day of the yellow fever booster vaccination. This chain joins TRBV6-6 and TRBJ2-3, with D possibly TRBD2 on 6 matching bases. CDR3 sequence: CASSDQTGLTDTQYF. CDR3 nucleotide sequence: TGTGCCAGCAGCGACCAGACGGGACTCACAGATACGCAGTATTTT.